This T cell receptor beta chain was profiled in a study of shared T cell receptors in the human thymus. Sequencing used immunoSEQ multiplex PCR; TCRdb keeps in-frame clones, though not all of them. The sample lists roughly 500,000 clones, approximately 80% occurring once. Looked up from germline, CDR1 is LGHNA and CDR2 is YSLEER. CDR3 length equals 16 residues. Trimming took 0 bases from V and 3 from J; bases not matched to a gene: 3. These same data were also listed under a study on human thymus T cells.

Sequencing used thymocytes. This sequence joins TRBV4-3 and TRBJ2-7, with 12 bases aligning to TRBD2. This receptor was identified in a boy younger than two with a congenital heart defect. This chain's CDR3 is CASSQETSGSFYEQYF. The CDR3 DNA follows: TGCGCCAGCAGCCAAGAGACTAGCGGGAGTTTCTACGAGCAGTACTTC.